The clone carrying this TCR beta chain turned up a few times. What it binds is unknown. The CDR3 extends over 13 amino acids. Trimming removed 4 bases at V and 0 bases at J, with 8 bases between. Germline values: CDR1 SQVTM, CDR2 ANQGSEA. TCRdb passed the RT-PCR reads through MiXCR, listing each CDR3 protein once. The sample holds fewer than 800,000 distinct CDR3 sequences, 15% to 17% seen once. The record originates from a study of response to subunit inactivated influenza vaccine. Findings and caveats of the study: Authors suggested that a seasonal influenza vaccination recruits few new T cells each time.

The chain is built from TRBV29-1 and TRBJ2-3; D remains unclear. The sequencing used PBMCs from blood, collected roughly 13 days after vaccination. This clonotype was sampled from a man aged 45-65 years who received an inactivated influenza vaccine. DNA for the CDR3: TGCAGCGTTGCGACGACTAGCACAGATACGCAGTATTTT. It translates to CSVATTSTDTQYF.